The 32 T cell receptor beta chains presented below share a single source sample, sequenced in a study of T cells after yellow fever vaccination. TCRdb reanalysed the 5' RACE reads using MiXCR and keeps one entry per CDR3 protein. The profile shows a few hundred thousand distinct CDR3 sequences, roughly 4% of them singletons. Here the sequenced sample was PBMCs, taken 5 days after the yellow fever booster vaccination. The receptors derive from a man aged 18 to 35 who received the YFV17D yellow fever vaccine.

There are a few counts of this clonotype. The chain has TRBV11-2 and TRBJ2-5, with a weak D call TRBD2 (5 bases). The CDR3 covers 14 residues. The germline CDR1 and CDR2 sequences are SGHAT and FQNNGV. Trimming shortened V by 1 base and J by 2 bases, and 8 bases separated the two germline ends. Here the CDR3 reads CASSLVGEQETQYF. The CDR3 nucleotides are TGTGCCAGCAGCTTAGTCGGGGAACAAGAGACCCAGTACTTC.

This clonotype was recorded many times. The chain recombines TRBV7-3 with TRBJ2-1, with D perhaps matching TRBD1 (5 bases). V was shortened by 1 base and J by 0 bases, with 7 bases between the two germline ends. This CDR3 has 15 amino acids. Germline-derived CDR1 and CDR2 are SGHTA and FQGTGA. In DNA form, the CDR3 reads TGTGCCAGCAGCTTAAGACAGAGCTCCTACAATGAGCAGTTCTTC. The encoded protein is CASSLRQSSYNEQFF.

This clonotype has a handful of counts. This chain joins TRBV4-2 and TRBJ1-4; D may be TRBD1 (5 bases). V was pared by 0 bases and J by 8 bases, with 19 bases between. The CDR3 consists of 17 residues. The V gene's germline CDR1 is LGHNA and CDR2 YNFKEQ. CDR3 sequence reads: CASSQEGPSRFGEKLFF. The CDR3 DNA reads TGTGCCAGCAGCCAAGAGGGACCATCTAGGTTTGGGGAAAAACTGTTTTTT.

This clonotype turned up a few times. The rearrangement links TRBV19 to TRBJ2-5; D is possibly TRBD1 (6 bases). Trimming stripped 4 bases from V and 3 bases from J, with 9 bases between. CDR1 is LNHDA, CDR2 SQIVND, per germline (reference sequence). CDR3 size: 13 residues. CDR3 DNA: TGTGCCAGTAGTAAGTCAGGGGAAGAGACCCAGTACTTC. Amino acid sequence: CASSKSGEETQYF.

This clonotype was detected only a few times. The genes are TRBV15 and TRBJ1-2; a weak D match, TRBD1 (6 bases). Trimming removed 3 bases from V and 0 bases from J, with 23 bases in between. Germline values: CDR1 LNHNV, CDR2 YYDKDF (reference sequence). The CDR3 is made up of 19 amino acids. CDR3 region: CATSSRDGTSGLANYGYTF. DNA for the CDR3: TGTGCCACCAGCAGTAGGGACGGGACATCGGGTCTAGCTAACTATGGCTACACCTTC.

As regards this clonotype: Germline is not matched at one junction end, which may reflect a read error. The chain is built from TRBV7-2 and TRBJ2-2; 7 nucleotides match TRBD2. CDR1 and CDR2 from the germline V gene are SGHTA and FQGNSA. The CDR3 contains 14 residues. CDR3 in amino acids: CASSLGGNTGELIF. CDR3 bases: TGTGCCAGCAGCCTCGGGGGGAACACCGGGGAGCTGATTTTT.

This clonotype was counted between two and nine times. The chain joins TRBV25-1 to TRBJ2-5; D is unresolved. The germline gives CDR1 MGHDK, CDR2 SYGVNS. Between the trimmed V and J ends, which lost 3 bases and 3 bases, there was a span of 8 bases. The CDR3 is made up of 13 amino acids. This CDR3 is CASSDSPKETQYF. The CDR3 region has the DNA TGTGCCAGCAGTGATTCCCCGAAAGAGACCCAGTACTTC.

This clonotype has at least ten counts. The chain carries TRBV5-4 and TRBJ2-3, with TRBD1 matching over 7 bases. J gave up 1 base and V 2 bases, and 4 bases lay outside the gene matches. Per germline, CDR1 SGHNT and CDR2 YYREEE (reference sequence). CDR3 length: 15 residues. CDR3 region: CASSFRGGRTDTQYF. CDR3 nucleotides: TGTGCCAGCAGCTTTAGAGGGGGCCGCACAGATACGCAGTATTTT.

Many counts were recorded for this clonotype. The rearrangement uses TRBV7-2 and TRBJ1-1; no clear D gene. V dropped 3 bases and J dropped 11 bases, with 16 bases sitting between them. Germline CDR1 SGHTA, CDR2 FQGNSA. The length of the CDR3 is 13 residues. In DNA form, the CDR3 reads TGTGCCAGCAGCTTGTTGGGGAGAGTTACTGCTTTCTTT. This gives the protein CASSLLGRVTAFF.

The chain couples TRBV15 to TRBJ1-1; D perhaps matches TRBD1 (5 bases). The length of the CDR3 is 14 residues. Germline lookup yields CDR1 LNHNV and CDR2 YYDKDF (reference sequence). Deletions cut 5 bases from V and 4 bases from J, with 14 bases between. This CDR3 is CATSGPRVTTEAFF. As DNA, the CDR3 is TGTGCCACCAGCGGGCCCAGGGTGACCACTGAAGCTTTCTTT.

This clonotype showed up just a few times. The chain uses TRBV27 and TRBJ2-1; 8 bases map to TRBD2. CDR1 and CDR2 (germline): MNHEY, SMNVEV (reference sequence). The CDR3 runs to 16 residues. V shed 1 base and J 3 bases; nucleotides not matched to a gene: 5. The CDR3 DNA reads TGTGCCAGCAGTTTATTGGGAAGCGGGGGCTACAATGAGCAGTTCTTC. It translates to CASSLLGSGGYNEQFF.

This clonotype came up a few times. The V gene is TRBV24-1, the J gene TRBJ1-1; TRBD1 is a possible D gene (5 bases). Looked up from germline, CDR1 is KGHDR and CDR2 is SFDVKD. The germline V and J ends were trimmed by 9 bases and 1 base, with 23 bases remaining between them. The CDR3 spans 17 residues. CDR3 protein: CATAPGHLDGANTEAFF. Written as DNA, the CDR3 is TGTGCCACCGCTCCCGGACATCTGGACGGGGCGAACACTGAAGCTTTCTTT.

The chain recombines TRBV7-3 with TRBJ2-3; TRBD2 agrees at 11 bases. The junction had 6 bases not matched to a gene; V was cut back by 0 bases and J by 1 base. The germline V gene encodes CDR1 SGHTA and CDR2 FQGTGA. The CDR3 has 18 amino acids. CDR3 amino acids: CASSLTSGTSGRTDTQYF. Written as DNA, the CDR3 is TGTGCCAGCAGCTTAACCTCCGGGACTAGCGGTCGCACAGATACGCAGTATTTT.

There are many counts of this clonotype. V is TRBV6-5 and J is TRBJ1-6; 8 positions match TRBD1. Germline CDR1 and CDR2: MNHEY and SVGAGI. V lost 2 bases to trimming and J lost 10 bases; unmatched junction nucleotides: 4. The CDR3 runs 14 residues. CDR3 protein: CASSYAQGVSPLHF. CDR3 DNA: TGTGCCAGCAGTTACGCACAGGGGGTCTCACCCCTCCACTTT.

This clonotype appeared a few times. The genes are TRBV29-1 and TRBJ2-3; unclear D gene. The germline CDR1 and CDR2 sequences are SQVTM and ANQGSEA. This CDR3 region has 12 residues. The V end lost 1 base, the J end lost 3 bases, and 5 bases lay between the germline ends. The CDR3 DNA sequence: TGCAGCGTTGAAGTAGGGACAGATACGCAGTATTTT. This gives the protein CSVEVGTDTQYF.

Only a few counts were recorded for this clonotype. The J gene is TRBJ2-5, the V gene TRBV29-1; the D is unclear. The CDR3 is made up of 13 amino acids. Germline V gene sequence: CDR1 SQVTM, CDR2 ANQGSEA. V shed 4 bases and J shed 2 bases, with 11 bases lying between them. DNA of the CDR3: TGCAGCGTTGCCCCGGCAGGACAAGAGACCCAGTACTTC. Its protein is CSVAPAGQETQYF.

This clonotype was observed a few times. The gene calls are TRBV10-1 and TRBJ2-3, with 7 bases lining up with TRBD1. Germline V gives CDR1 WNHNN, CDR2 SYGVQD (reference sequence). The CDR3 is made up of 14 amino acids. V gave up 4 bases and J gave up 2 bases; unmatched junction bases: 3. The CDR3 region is CASSGQGVTDTQYF. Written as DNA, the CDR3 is TGCGCCAGCAGTGGACAGGGAGTCACAGATACGCAGTATTTT.

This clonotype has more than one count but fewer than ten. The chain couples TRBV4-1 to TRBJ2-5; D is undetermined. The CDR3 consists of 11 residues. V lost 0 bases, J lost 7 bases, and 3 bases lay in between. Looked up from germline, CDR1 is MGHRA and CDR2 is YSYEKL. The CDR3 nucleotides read TGCGCCAGCAGCCAAGAGGGGACCCAGTACTTC. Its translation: CASSQEGTQYF.

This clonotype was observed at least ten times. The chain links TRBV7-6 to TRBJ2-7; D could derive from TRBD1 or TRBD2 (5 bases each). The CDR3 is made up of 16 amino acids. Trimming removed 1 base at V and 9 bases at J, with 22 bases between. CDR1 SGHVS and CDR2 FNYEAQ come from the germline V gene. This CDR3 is CASSLVGTDDLRGQYF. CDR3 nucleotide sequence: TGTGCCAGCAGCTTAGTGGGGACGGACGATCTACGAGGGCAGTACTTC.

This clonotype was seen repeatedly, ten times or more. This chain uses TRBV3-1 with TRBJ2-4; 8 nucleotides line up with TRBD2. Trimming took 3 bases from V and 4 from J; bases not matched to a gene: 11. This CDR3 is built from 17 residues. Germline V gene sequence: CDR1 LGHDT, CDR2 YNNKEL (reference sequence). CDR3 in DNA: TGTGCCAGCAGCCACGGATTGAGGGAGCGGGGGAAAAACATTCAGTACTTC. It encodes CASSHGLRERGKNIQYF.

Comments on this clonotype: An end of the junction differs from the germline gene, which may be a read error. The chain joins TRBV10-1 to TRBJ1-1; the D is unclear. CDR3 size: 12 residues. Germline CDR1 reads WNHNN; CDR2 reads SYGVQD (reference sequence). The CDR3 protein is CASSESNSEAFF. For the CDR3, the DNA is TGCGCCAGCAGTGAGTCGAACTCTGAAGCTTTCTTT.

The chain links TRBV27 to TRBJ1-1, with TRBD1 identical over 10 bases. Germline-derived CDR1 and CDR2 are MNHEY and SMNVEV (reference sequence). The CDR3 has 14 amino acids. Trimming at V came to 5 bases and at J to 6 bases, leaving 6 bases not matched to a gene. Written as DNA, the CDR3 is TGTGCCAGCAGTCCCGACAGGGGGCTCGCTGAAGCTTTCTTT. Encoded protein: CASSPDRGLAEAFF.

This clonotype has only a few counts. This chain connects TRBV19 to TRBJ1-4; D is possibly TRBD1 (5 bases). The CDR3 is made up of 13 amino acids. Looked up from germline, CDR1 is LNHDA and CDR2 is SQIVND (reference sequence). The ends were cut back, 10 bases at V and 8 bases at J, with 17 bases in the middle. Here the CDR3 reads CATTGGGEEKLFF. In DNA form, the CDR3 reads TGTGCCACTACCGGCGGAGGGGAGGAAAAACTGTTTTTT.

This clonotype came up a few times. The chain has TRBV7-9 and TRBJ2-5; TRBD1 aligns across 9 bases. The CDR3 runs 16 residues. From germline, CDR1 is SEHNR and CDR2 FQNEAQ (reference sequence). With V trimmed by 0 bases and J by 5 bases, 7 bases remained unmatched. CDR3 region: CASSLALQGAGETQYF. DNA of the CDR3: TGTGCCAGCAGCTTAGCCCTACAGGGGGCTGGGGAGACCCAGTACTTC.

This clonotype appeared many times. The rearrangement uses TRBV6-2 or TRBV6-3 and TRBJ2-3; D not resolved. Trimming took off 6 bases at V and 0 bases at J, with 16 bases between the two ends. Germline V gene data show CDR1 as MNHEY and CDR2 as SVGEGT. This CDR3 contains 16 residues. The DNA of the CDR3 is TGTGCCAGCAGAAACCCCGGGCCGGTGAGCACAGATACGCAGTATTTT. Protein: CASRNPGPVSTDTQYF.

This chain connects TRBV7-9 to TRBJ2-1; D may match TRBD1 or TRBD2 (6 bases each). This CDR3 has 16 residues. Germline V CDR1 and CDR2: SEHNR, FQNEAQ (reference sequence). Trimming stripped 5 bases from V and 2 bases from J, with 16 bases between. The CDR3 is CASSARRGDTYNEQFF. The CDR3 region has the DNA TGTGCCAGCAGCGCGAGAAGGGGGGACACCTACAATGAGCAGTTCTTC.

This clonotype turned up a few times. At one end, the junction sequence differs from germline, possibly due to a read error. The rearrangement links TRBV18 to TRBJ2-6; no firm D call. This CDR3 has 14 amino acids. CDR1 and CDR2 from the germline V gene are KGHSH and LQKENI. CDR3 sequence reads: CATSQGSGANVLTF. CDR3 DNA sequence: TGTGCCACCTCACAAGGCTCTGGGGCCAACGTCCTGACTTTC.

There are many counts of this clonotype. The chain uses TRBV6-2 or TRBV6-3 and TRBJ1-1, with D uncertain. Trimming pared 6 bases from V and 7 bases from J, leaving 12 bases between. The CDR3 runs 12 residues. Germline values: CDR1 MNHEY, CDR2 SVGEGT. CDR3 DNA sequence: TGTGCCAGCAGCTCTTGGGCCTTTGAAGCTTTCTTT. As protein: CASSSWAFEAFF.

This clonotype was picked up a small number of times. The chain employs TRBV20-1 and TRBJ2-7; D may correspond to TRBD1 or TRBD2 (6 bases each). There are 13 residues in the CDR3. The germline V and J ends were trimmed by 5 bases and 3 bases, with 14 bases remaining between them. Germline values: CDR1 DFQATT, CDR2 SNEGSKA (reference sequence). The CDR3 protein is CSAGGQGFYEQYF. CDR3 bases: TGCAGTGCTGGAGGGCAGGGGTTCTACGAGCAGTACTTC.

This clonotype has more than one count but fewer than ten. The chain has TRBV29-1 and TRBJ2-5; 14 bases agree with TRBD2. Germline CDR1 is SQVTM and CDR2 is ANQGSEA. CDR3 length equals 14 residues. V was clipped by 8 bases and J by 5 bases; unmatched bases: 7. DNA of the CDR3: TGCAGCACATCGGGGACTAGCGGGGGTGAGACCCAGTACTTC. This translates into CSTSGTSGGETQYF.

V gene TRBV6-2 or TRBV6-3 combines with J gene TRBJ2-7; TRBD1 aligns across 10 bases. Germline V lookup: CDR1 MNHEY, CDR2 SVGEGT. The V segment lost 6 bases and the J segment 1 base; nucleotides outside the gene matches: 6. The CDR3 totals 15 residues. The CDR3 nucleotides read TGTGCCAGCAGGACCGGGACAGGGGCTTCCTACGAGCAGTACTTC. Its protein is CASRTGTGASYEQYF.

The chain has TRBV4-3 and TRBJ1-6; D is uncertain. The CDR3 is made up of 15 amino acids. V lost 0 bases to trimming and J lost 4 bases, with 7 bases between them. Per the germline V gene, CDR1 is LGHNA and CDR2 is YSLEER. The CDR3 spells CASSQEGLYNSPLHF. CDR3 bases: TGCGCCAGCAGCCAAGAAGGGCTATATAATTCACCCCTCCACTTT.